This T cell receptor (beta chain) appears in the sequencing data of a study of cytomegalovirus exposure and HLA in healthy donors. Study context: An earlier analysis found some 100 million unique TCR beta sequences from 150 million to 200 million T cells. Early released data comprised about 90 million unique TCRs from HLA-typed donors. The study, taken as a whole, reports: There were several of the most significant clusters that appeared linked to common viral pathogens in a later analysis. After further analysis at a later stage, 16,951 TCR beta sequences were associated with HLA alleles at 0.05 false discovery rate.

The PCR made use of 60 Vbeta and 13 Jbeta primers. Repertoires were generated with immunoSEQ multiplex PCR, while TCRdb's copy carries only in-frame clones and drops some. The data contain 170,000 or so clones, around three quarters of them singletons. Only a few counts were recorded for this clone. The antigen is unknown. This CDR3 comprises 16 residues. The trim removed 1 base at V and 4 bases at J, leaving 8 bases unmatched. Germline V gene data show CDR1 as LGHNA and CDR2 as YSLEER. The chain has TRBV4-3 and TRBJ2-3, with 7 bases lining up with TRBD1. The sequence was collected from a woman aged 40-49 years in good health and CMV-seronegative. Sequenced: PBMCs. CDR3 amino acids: CASSQARQGSADTQYF. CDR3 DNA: TGCGCCAGCAGCCAAGCACGACAGGGTTCTGCAGATACGCAGTATTTT.